The following is a TCR beta chain sequence with its context. Seattle-derived patients entered the study during active infection and were followed longitudinally. These data belong to a study of blood T cell repertoires in COVID-19. At the level of the study: T cells, B-cell-depleted T cells, or PBMCs provided the cDNA or gDNA that served as material.

V lost 3 bases, J lost 0 bases, and 10 bases lay in between. In germline, CDR1 is GTSNPN, CDR2 SVGIG (reference sequence). The CDR3 runs 14 residues. The data were produced by immunoSEQ multiplex PCR, yet TCRdb's version contains in-frame clones alone and is incomplete. This sample has about 76,000 clones; approximately 84% occur once, and the top ten carry roughly 9.7%. The chain uses TRBV30 and TRBJ2-3; a possible D gene is TRBD1 (6 bases). This TCR came from a man aged 55-75 years with COVID-19, enrolled during active disease. Sequencing was done on a sample of peripheral blood. CDR3 in amino acids: CAWRSGVSTDTQYF. The DNA for the CDR3 is TGTGCCTGGAGATCAGGGGTTAGCACAGATACGCAGTATTTT. The variable domain in full, with the rest retrieved from reference TRBV30 and TRBJ2-3, is SQTIHQWPATLVQPVGSPLSLECTVEGTSNPNLYWYRQAAGRGLQLLFYSVGIGQISSEVPQNLSASRPQDRQFILSSKKLLLSDSGFYLCAWRSGVSTDTQYFGPGTRLTVL.